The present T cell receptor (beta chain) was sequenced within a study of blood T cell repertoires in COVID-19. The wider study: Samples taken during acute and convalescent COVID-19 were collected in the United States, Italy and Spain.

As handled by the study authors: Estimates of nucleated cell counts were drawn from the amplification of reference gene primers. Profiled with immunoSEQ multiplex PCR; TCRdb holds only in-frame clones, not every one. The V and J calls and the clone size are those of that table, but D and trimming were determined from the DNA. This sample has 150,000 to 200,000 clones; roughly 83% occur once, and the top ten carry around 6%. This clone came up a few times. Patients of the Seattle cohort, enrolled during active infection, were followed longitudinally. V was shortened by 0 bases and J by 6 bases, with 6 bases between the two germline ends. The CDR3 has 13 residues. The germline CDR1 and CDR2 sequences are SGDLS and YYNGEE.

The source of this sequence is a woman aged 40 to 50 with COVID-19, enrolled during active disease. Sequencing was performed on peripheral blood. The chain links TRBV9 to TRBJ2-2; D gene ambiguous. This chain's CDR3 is CASSVDFSGELFF. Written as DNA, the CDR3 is TGTGCCAGCAGCGTAGACTTCTCCGGGGAGCTGTTTTTT. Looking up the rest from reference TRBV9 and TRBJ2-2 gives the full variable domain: DSGVTQTPKHLITATGQRVTLRCSPRSGDLSVYWYQQSLDQGLQFLIQYYNGEERAKGNILERFSAQQFPDLHSELNLSSLELGDSALYFCASSVDFSGELFFGEGSRLTVL.